This TCR beta chain originates from a study of blood T cell repertoires in COVID-19. The table came from immunoSEQ multiplex PCR; TCRdb's copy has only in-frame clones and leaves some out. The table includes about 340,000 clones, more than 90% detected once. Sequenced sample: PBMCs or T cells enriched from blood (not recorded which). The receptor was isolated from a woman in her thirties who had recovered from COVID-19.

CDR3 DNA sequence: TGTGCCAGCAGCTTGGCCGCAGGGCGTGGAGAGACCCAGTACTTC. Amino acids: CASSLAAGRGETQYF. The gene calls are TRBV5-8 and TRBJ2-5; D possibly corresponds to TRBD1 (5 bases). Germline values: CDR1 SGHTS, CDR2 YDEGEE. This CDR3 has 15 residues. V was cut by 0 bases and J by 4 bases, with 13 bases left in between.